One and the same sample provided the 4 T cell receptor beta chains below, sequenced in a study of control samples from healthy donors and cancer patients. Repertoires were generated with immunoSEQ multiplex PCR, while TCRdb's copy carries only in-frame clones and drops some. Of around 58,000 clones listed, about 96% are singletons. The sample consisted of blood. These TCRs come from a woman aged 18-29 years in good health.

This clone occurred once. The V and J genes are TRBV9 and TRBJ1-2, with a tentative D call TRBD1 (5 bases). There are 12 residues in the CDR3. Trimming cost V 0 bases and J 7 bases, with 7 bases left between them. The germline V gene has CDR1 SGDLS and CDR2 YYNGEE. The CDR3 region is CASSVVGGGYTF. Written as DNA, the CDR3 is TGTGCCAGCAGCGTAGTTGGGGGTGGCTACACCTTC.

The chain is built from TRBV27 and TRBJ2-2; 8 bases match TRBD1. Germline V CDR1 and CDR2: MNHEY, SMNVEV (reference sequence). Losses at the gene ends were 10 bases for V and 5 bases for J; bases not matched to a gene: 6. This CDR3 has 13 amino acids. The CDR3 region is CATRTGRTGELFF. The DNA of the CDR3 is TGTGCCACCCGGACAGGGCGGACCGGGGAGCTGTTTTTT.

This rearrangement joins TRBV4-3 to TRBJ1-6; D is ambiguous. The V and J ends lost 5 bases and 1 base respectively, with 12 bases between them. Germline CDR1 and CDR2: LGHNA and YSLEER. The CDR3 length is 16 residues. As DNA, the CDR3 is TGCGCCAGCAGCGTACAAATTCAGTCCTATAATTCACCCCTCCACTTT. This encodes CASSVQIQSYNSPLHF.

V and J are TRBV19 and TRBJ1-2; D is uncertain. Trimming removed 3 bases from V and 2 bases from J, with 16 bases in between. The CDR3 is made up of 16 amino acids. Germline CDR1 and CDR2: LNHDA and SQIVND (reference sequence). CDR3 nucleotides: TGTGCCAGTAGTATCGGCCGTTTACTGGGGAACTATGGCTACACCTTC. This codes for CASSIGRLLGNYGYTF.